This T cell receptor beta chain comes out of a study of T cell repertoires in cytomegalovirus infection. Overall study: Carrying CMV and the relevant HLA type showed in public TCR beta signatures. The study's findings and limits: Summed frequency of public TCR beta families distinguished CMV carriers with the relevant HLA. HLA-C-restricted, CMV-specific TCR beta clonotypes were dominant ex vivo.

In germline, CDR1 is MNHNY, CDR2 SVGAGI (reference sequence). Trimming left V 8 bases short and J 1 base short, with 14 bases between. The CDR3 extends over 15 amino acids. This clonotype came up many times. Its cognate antigen is unknown. TCRdb independently ran MiXCR on the reads; one entry per CDR3 protein. The table shows about 310,000 distinct CDR3 sequences, with roughly a sixth occurring only once. The V call is TRBV6-6, the J call TRBJ2-2; the D gene is possibly TRBD2 (6 bases). The TCR originated in a human donor in good health (CMV status not recorded). Some clones in this sample may be carry-over from other donors' samples. Specimen: PBMCs. The DNA for the CDR3 is TGTGCCAGCTCAATGCCGCGGGGGAACACCGGGGAGCTGTTTTTT. Translated, it gives CASSMPRGNTGELFF.